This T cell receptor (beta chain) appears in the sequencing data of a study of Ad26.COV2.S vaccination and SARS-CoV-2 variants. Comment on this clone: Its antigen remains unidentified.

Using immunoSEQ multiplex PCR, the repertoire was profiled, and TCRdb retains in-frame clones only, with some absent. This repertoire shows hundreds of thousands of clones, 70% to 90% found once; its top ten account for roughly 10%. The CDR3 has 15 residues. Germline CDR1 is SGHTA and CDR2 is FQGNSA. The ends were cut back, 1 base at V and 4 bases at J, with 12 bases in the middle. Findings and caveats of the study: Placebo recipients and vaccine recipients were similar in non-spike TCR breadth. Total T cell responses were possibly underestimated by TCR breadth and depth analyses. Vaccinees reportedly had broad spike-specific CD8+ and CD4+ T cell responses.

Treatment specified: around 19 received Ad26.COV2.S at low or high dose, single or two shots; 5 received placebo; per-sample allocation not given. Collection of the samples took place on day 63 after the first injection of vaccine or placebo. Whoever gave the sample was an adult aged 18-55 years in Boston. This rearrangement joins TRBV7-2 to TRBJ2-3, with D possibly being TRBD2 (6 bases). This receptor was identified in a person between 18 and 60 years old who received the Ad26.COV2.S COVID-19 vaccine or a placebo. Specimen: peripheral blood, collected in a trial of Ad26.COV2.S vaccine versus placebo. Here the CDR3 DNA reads TGTGCCAGCAGCTTAGGCGGGCTAGCGTCAGATACGCAGTATTTT. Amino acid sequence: CASSLGGLASDTQYF.